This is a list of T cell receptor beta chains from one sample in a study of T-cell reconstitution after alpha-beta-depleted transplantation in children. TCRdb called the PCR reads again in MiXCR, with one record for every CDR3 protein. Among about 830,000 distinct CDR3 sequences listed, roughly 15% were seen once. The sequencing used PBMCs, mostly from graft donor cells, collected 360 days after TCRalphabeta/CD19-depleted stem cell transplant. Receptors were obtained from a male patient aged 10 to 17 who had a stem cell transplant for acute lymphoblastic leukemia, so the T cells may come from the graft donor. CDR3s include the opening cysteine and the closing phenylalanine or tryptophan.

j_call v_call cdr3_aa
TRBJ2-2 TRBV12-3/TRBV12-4 CASSLRIGKGTSGELFF
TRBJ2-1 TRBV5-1 CASSLPGLAGVTNEQFF
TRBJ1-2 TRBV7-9 CASGLSGVVYGYTF
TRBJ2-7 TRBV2 CASNPRGIGYEQYF
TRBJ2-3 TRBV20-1 CSARSGSSTDTQYF
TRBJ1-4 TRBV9 CASSARTGVNEKLFF
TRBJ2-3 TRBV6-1 CASAPRLAGADTQYF
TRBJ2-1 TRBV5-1 CASSLPRLNEQFF
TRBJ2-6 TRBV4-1 CASSPLLNPSNVLTF
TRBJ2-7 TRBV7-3 CASSLSGVGLGSYEQYF
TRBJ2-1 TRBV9 CASSVQRSSYNEQFF
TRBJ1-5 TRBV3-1 CASSRKLKGQPQHF
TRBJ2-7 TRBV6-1 CASTFIGALEDEQYF
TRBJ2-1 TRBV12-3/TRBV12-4 CASRFSGRRDEQFF
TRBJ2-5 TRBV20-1 CSASQSSQYF
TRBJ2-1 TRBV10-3 CAISGDSYNEQFF
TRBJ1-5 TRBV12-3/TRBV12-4 CASSSQGSQHF
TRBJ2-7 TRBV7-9 CASSSKLSSGLDEQYF
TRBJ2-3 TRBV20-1 CSGGWASDTQYF
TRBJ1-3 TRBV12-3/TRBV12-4 CASSFAGSGGNTIYF
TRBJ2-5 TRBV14 CASSRNLGRETQYF
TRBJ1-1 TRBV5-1 CASSPTTGRNTEAFF
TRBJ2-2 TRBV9 CASSVRNTGELFF
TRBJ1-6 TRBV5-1 CASSFTDSPLHF
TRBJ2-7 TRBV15 CATSRAGPGLAGGHEQYF
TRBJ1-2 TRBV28 CASSLMGFDGYTF
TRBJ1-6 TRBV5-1 CASSLEGQPNSPLHF